The T cell receptor (beta chain) described here comes from a study of T-cell reconstitution after alpha-beta-depleted transplantation in children. Notes on the study in general: For some patients, TCRbeta diversity was high at day 60 because of recipient T cells and thymic progenitors that survived.

For TCRbeta, the library was prepared with unique molecular identifiers. TCRdb reprocessed the PCR reads with MiXCR, giving one entry per CDR3 protein. The sample holds 300,000 or so distinct CDR3 sequences; around 25% are singletons and the top ten take roughly 9.7%. With 4 bases removed from V and 0 bases from J, the gap between germline ends came to 7 bases. This CDR3 spans 14 amino acids. CDR1 and CDR2 from the germline V gene are SGHRS and YFSETQ. This clonotype appeared a few times. Antigen unknown. The V and J genes are TRBV5-1 and TRBJ1-4, with D hard to call. This TCR came from a male patient aged 10-17 years who had a stem cell transplant for acute lymphoblastic leukemia, so the T cells may come from the graft donor. This specimen consisted of PBMCs, mostly from graft donor cells, obtained 180 days after TCRalphabeta/CD19-depleted stem cell transplant. The CDR3 DNA follows: TGCGCCAGCAGCCGAGGATCAACTAATGAAAAACTGTTTTTT. It encodes CASSRGSTNEKLFF.